This T cell receptor beta chain was retrieved from a study of blood T cell repertoires in COVID-19. Germline assignment: CDR1 DFQATT and CDR2 SNEGSKA (reference sequence). V was pared by 3 bases and J by 9 bases, with 6 bases of the junction left unmatched. The CDR3 length is 14 residues. Sequencing used immunoSEQ multiplex PCR; TCRdb keeps in-frame clones, though not all of them. The sample records about 300,000 clones, roughly 86% being singletons. This receptor was obtained from a woman in her 50s with acute or convalescent COVID-19. The gene calls are TRBV20-1 and TRBJ1-6; 9 bases map to TRBD1. The sample was peripheral blood. The CDR3 loop reads CSASSGTGSSPLHF. CDR3 DNA: TGCAGTGCTAGTTCAGGGACAGGGAGTTCACCCCTCCACTTT.